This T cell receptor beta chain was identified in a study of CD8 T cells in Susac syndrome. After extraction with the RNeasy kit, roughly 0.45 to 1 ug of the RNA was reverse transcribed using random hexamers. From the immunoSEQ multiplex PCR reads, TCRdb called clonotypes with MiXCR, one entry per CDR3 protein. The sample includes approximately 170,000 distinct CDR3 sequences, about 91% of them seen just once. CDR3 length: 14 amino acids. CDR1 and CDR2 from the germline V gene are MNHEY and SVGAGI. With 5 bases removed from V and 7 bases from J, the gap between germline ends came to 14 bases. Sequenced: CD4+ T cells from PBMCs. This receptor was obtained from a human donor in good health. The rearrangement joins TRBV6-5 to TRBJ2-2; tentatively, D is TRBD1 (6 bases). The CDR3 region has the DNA TGTGCCAGCAGTACCACCACAGGGCTCGGGGAGCTGTTTTTT. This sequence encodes CASSTTTGLGELFF.